This T cell receptor (beta chain) was identified during a study of blood T cell repertoires in COVID-19. The wider study: Samples taken during acute and convalescent COVID-19 were collected in the United States, Italy and Spain. T cells, B-cell-depleted T cells, or PBMCs provided the cDNA or gDNA that served as material.

Note on this clone: The CDR3 does not end in the conserved phenylalanine or tryptophan, so this is likely a read error. It is unclear where the CDR3 begins or ends on the DNA, so no DNA is shown, and the CDR3 is as TCRdb lists it.

Germline lookup yields CDR1 ENHRY and CDR2 SYGVKD. The CDR3 spans 9 residues, counting both ends. As handled by the study authors: Nucleated cell number was recorded as an estimate derived from reference gene primer amplification. Clones were read by immunoSEQ multiplex PCR, and TCRdb kept only the in-frame ones, dropping some. V and J calls and clone size are as listed in that table; D and trimming were resolved from the DNA. Of about 110,000 clones listed, around 80% are singletons. This chain links TRBV10-3 with TRBJ1-1; the table's D call of TRBD1 was not tested on the DNA. The clonotype comes from a human donor in a cohort sampled during active or convalescent COVID-19. The sequenced sample consisted of peripheral blood. This chain's CDR3 is CAISVGAKV.